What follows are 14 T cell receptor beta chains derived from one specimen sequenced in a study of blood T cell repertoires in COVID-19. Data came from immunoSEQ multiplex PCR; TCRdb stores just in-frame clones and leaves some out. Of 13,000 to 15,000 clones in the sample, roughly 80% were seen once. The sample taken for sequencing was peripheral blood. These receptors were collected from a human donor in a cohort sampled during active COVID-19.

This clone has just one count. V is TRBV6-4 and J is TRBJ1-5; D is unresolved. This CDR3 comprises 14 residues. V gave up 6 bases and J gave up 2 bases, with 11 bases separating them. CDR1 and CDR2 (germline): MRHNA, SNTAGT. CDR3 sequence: CASSPSPGNQPQHF. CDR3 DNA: TGTGCCAGCAGCCCCTCTCCCGGCAATCAGCCCCAGCATTTT.

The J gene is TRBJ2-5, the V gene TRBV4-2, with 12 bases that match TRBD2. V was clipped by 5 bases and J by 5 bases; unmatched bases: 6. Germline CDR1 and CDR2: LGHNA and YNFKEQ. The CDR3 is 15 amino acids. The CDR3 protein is CASSYGLAGLETQYF. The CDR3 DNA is TGTGCCAGCAGCTACGGACTAGCGGGATTGGAGACCCAGTACTTC.

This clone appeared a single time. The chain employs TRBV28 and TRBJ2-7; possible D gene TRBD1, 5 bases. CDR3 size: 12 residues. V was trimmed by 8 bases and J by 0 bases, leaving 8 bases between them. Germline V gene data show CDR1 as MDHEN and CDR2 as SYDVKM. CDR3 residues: CASLDSSYEQYF. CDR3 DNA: TGTGCCAGCCTCGACAGCTCCTACGAGCAGTACTTC.

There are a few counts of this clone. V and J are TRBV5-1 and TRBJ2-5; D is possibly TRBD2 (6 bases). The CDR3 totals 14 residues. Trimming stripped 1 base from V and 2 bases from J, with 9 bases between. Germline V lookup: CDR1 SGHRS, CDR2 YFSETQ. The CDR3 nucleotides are TGCGCCAGCAGCTTGTACGGACTACAAGAGACCCAGTACTTC. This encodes CASSLYGLQETQYF.

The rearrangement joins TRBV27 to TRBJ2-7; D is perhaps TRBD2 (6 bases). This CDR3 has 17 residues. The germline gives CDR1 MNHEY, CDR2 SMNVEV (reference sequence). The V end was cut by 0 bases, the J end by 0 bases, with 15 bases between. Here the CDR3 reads CASSLSLPVGGSYEQYF. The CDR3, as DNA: TGTGCCAGCAGTTTATCACTACCCGTGGGGGGCTCCTACGAGCAGTACTTC.

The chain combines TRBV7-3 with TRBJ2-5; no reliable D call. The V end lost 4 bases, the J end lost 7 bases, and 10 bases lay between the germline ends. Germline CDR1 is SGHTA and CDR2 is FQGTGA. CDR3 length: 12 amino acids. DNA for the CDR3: TGTGCCAGCAGCTCCGGGTCCGGGACCCAGTACTTC. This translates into CASSSGSGTQYF.

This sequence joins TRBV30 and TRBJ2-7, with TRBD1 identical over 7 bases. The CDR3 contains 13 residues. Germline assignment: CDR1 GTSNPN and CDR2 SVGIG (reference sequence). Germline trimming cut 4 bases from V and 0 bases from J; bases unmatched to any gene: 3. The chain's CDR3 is CAWKGQFSYEQYF. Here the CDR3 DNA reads TGTGCCTGGAAGGGACAGTTCTCCTACGAGCAGTACTTC.

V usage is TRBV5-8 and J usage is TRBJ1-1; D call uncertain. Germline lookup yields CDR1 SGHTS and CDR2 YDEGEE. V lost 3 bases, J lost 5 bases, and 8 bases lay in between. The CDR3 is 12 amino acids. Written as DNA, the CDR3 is TGTGCCAGCAGCTCCCGAGGTACTGAAGCTTTCTTT. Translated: CASSSRGTEAFF.

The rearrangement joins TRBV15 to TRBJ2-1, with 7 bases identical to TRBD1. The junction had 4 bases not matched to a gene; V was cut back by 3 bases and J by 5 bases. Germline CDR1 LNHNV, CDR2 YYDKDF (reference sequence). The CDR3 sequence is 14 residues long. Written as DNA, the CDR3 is TGTGCCACCAGCAGGGCCCAGGGGGACAATGAGCAGTTCTTC. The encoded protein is CATSRAQGDNEQFF.

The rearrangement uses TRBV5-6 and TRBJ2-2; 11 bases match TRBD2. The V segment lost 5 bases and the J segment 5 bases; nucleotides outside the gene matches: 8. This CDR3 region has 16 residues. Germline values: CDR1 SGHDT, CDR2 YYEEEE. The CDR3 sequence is CASRAPGLAATGELFF. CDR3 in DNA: TGTGCCAGCAGGGCCCCGGGACTAGCGGCAACCGGGGAGCTGTTTTTT. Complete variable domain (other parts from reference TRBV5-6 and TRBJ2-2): DAGVTQSPTHLIKTRGQQVTLRCSPKSGHDTVSWYQQALGQGPQFIFQYYEEEERQRGNFPDRFSGHQFPNYSSELNVNALLLGDSALYLCASRAPGLAATGELFFGEGSRLTVL.

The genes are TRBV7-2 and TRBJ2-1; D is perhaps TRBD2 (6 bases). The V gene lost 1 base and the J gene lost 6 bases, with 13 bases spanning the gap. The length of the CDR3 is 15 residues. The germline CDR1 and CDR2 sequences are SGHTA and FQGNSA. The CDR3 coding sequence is TGTGCCAGCAGCTTAGTGGCGGGATCAGGCAATGAGCAGTTCTTC. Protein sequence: CASSLVAGSGNEQFF.

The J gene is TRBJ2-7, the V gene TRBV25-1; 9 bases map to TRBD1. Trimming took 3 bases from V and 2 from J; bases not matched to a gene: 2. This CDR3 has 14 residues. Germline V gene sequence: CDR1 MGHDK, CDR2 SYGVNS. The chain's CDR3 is CASSEGQGPYEQYF. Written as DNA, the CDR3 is TGTGCCAGCAGTGAGGGACAGGGCCCCTACGAGCAGTACTTC.

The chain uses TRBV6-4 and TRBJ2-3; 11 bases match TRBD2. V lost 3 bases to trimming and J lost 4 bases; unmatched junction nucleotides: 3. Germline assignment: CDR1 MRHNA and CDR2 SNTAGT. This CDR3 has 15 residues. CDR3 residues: CASSEVAGGSDTQYF. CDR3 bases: TGTGCCAGCAGTGAGGTAGCGGGAGGGTCAGATACGCAGTATTTT.

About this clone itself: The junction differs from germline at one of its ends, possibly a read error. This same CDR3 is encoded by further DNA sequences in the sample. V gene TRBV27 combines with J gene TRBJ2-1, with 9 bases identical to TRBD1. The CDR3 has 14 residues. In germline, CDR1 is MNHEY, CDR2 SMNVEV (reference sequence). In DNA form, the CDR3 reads TGTGCTAGCACGACAGGGGGAGCCTACAATGAGCAGTTCTTC. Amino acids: CASTTGGAYNEQFF.